These T cell receptor beta chains were read from a single sample in a study of CD8+ T cells in alopecia areata. Data came from immunoSEQ multiplex PCR; TCRdb stores just in-frame clones and leaves some out. The sample lists under 250,000 clones; roughly three fifths were seen once. Sequencing was done on a sample of CD8+ T cells sorted from blood. The receptors were sampled from a human donor in good health. Both conserved end residues are part of each CDR3. Each record gives: clone size, V gene, CDR3 length, J gene, D gene, CDR3 protein, CDR3 DNA. A D gene is named only where the DNA matches it firmly. Size tells how often a clone was seen (once, few, many) or the class of an expanded clone, and some rows leave it out.

-	TRBV19	14	TRBJ2-3	TRBD2	CASSIRGETDTQYF	TGTGCCAGTAGTATCCGGGGGGAGACAGATACGCAGTATTTT
-	TRBV30	12	TRBJ1-1	-	CAWLRGDTEAFF	TGTGCCTGGCTAAGGGGTGACACTGAAGCTTTCTTT
-	TRBV6-1	14	TRBJ1-5	TRBD1	CASSLDRVNQPQHF	TGTGCCAGCAGCCTAGACAGGGTCAATCAGCCCCAGCATTTT
-	TRBV29-1	11	TRBJ1-1	-	CSVAMAFEAFF	TGCAGCGTTGCAATGGCTTTTGAAGCTTTCTTT
-	TRBV5-5	13	TRBJ1-1	-	CASSFGPDTEAFF	TGTGCCAGCAGCTTCGGACCGGACACTGAAGCTTTCTTT
-	TRBV30	12	TRBJ2-1	-	CAWSWGNDEQFF	TGTGCCTGGAGCTGGGGTAACGATGAGCAGTTCTTC
-	TRBV13	14	TRBJ2-5	TRBD2	CASSFSGGGETQYF	TGTGCCAGCAGCTTTAGCGGCGGGGGAGAGACCCAGTACTTC
few	TRBV2	12	TRBJ2-7	-	CASMPRGVEQYF	TGTGCCAGCATGCCCCGAGGGGTTGAGCAGTACTTC
-	TRBV13	12	TRBJ1-1	-	CASSGGRTEAFF	TGTGCCAGCAGCGGGGGGCGTACTGAAGCTTTCTTT
few	TRBV2	13	TRBJ2-7	TRBD2	CASGGTSGHEQYF	TGTGCCAGTGGCGGGACTAGCGGGCACGAGCAGTACTTC
-	TRBV10-3	15	TRBJ2-7	-	CAISPSGDTTYEQYF	TGTGCCATCAGTCCCTCCGGGGACACAACCTACGAGCAGTACTTC
few	TRBV29-1	14	TRBJ2-2	-	CSVSGLTNTGELFF	TGCAGCGTGAGCGGACTCACGAACACCGGGGAGCTGTTTTTT
-	TRBV4-1	13	TRBJ2-7	-	CASSPRGWHEQYF	TGCGCCAGCAGCCCCCGGGGGTGGCACGAGCAGTACTTC
few	TRBV9	13	TRBJ2-3	-	CASSPPSSDTQYF	TGTGCCAGCAGCCCCCCTAGCTCAGATACGCAGTATTTT
few	TRBV20-1	11	TRBJ1-1	-	CSARVGSEAFF	TGCAGTGCTAGAGTCGGCAGTGAAGCTTTCTTT
-	TRBV5-6	15	TRBJ2-1	TRBD2	CASSLGGGALNEQFF	TGTGCCAGCAGCTTAGGCGGGGGGGCCCTCAATGAGCAGTTCTTC
-	TRBV29-1	15	TRBJ2-3	TRBD2	CSVEAERGGTDTQYF	TGCAGCGTTGAGGCTGAGCGGGGGGGCACAGATACGCAGTATTTT
-	TRBV5-1	16	TRBJ2-5	TRBD2	CASSLGAGGTQETQYF	TGCGCCAGCAGCTTGGGAGCGGGGGGAACTCAAGAGACCCAGTACTTC
-	TRBV13	18	TRBJ2-3	TRBD2	CASSGPGTSGGLTDTQYF	TGTGCCAGCAGCGGACCCGGGACTAGCGGGGGGCTCACAGATACGCAGTATTTT
few	TRBV19	14	TRBJ2-1	-	CASSIGDNDNEQFF	TGTGCCAGTAGTATAGGGGACAATGACAATGAGCAGTTCTTC
few	TRBV27	14	TRBJ2-1	-	CASSIATAYNEQFF	TGTGCCAGCAGTATCGCGACAGCATACAATGAGCAGTTCTTC
few	TRBV6-6	15	TRBJ2-1	-	CASSYSIGPRDEQFF	TGTGCCAGCAGTTACTCGATTGGACCCCGGGATGAGCAGTTCTTC
-	TRBV27	14	TRBJ2-5	TRBD1	CASSLTGGQETQYF	TGTGCCAGCAGTTTAACAGGGGGTCAAGAGACCCAGTACTTC
-	TRBV6-1	14	TRBJ1-1	-	CASSDSGFDTEAFF	TGTGCCAGCAGTGATTCTGGGTTCGACACTGAAGCTTTCTTT
once	TRBV27	13	TRBJ2-7	-	CASSPDGVREQYF	TGTGCCAGCAGTCCGGACGGTGTGAGGGAGCAGTACTTC
few	TRBV5-1	15	TRBJ2-3	-	CASSLDGLRSYTQYF	TGCGCCAGCAGCTTGGACGGACTCCGGTCGTATACGCAGTATTTT
few	TRBV7-9	13	TRBJ2-5	TRBD2	CASSSPLRGDQYF	TGTGCCAGCAGCTCCCCTCTCCGGGGGGACCAGTACTTC
-	TRBV6-1	15	TRBJ2-3	TRBD1	CASSPHRGLADTQYF	TGTGCCAGCAGCCCTCACAGGGGGCTCGCAGATACGCAGTATTTT
-	TRBV29-1	12	TRBJ2-3	-	CSVAPSTDTQYF	TGCAGCGTTGCGCCCAGCACAGATACGCAGTATTTT
-	TRBV4-1	14	TRBJ1-1	TRBD1	CAVGVGQANTEAFF	TGCGCCGTAGGCGTAGGACAGGCGAACACTGAAGCTTTCTTT
-	TRBV5-1	15	TRBJ2-4	-	CASSPQGLAKNIQYF	TGCGCCAGCAGCCCCCAGGGATTAGCCAAAAACATTCAGTACTTC
few	TRBV19	15	TRBJ2-3	-	CASSPTAGFTDTQYF	TGTGCCAGTAGCCCCACGGCGGGGTTTACAGATACGCAGTATTTT
-	TRBV9	13	TRBJ2-7	-	CASSVTWGREQYF	TGTGCCAGCAGCGTAACCTGGGGCCGTGAGCAGTACTTC
-	TRBV2	14	TRBJ1-1	-	CASRPGGLQYKAFF	TGTGCCAGCAGGCCCGGGGGTCTACAATATAAAGCTTTCTTT
-	TRBV5-4	14	TRBJ2-1	-	CASSLPTVYNEQFF	TGTGCCAGCAGCCTACCGACAGTGTACAATGAGCAGTTCTTC
few	TRBV4-1	16	TRBJ2-1	-	CASSPIGDFRFNEQFF	TGCGCCAGCAGCCCAATAGGGGACTTCCGTTTCAATGAGCAGTTCTTC
few	TRBV6-1	15	TRBJ2-1	-	CASSNPTSSYNEQFF	TGTGCCAGCAGTAACCCCACCAGCTCCTACAATGAGCAGTTCTTC
few	TRBV27	13	TRBJ2-2	-	CASSPQETGELFF	TGTGCCAGCAGTCCGCAGGAGACCGGGGAGCTGTTTTTT
-	TRBV9	16	TRBJ2-5	TRBD1	CASSVRDRGLQETQYF	TGTGCCAGCAGCGTAAGAGACAGGGGACTCCAAGAGACCCAGTACTTC
-	TRBV5-6	16	TRBJ2-5	TRBD1	CASSYATGEFSETQYF	TGTGCCAGCAGCTATGCGACAGGGGAGTTTTCGGAGACCCAGTACTTC
-	TRBV6-5	11	TRBJ1-1	-	CASRENTEAFF	TGTGCCAGCAGAGAAAACACTGAAGCTTTCTTT